Described below is a single TCR beta chain sequence and its context. TCRdb reprocessed the RT-PCR reads via MiXCR and lists one record per CDR3 protein. The sample consists of fewer than 550,000 distinct CDR3 sequences, approximately 24% of them appearing once. This sample was taken from a study of response to subunit inactivated influenza vaccine. Germline V CDR1 and CDR2: SGHTA, FQGNSA. CDR3 length equals 14 residues. Deletions cut 4 bases from V and 3 bases from J, with 13 bases between. The chain recombines TRBV7-2 with TRBJ2-7; maybe TRBD2 (6 bases). This clonotype originated in a man aged 50 to 60 who received an inactivated influenza vaccine. The starting material was CD4+ T cells sorted from PBMCs, obtained more than 4 days after vaccination. This chain's CDR3 is CASSYPGLSYEQYF. The DNA of the CDR3 is TGTGCCAGCAGCTACCCGGGACTCAGCTACGAGCAGTACTTC.